This T cell receptor (beta chain) was identified during a study of shared clonotypes between healthy human individuals. Study in general: CD4 naive and CD4 memory each took three plates per donor, while CD8 naive took two and CD8 memory one.

Produced via immunoSEQ multiplex PCR; TCRdb's table is partial and in-frame only. Seen here are fewer than 1 million clones, about 96% observed once, and the top ten hold about 0.21%. Study-level points and caveats: The study sampled only blood, and tissue repertoires likely differ.

Naive-designated CD8 cells lacked CD45RO, were positively enriched for CCR7, and omitted terminally differentiated effector memory CD45RA+ cells. In the case of this clone: What it binds is unknown.

The TCR was taken from a man younger than 40 in good health. Input material: naive CD8+ T cells sorted from blood.

Here the CDR3 reads CASIGGRSNEQFF. The CDR3, as DNA: TGTGCCAGTATTGGGGGGAGGAGTAATGAGCAGTTCTTC. The chain has TRBV19 and TRBJ2-1; D is possibly TRBD2 (6 bases). Between the trimmed V and J ends, which lost 7 bases and 7 bases, there was a span of 14 bases. Germline loops: CDR1 LNHDA, CDR2 SQIVND (reference sequence). The CDR3 contains 13 residues.